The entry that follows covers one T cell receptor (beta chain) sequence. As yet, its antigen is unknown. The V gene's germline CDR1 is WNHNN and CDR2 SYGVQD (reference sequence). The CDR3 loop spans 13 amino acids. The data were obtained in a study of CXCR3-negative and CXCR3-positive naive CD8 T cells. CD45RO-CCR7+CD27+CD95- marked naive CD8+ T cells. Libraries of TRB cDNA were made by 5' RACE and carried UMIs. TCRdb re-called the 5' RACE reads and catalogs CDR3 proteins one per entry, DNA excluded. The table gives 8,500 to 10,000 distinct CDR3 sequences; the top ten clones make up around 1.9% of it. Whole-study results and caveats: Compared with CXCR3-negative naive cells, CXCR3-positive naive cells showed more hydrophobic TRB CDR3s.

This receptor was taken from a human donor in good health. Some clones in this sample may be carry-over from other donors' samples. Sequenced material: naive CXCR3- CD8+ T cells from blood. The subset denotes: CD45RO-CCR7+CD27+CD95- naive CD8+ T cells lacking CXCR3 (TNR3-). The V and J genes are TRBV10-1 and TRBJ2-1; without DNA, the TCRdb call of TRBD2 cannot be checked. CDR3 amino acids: CASSELAGGEQFF.